These 32 T cell receptor beta chains were sequenced from one sample in a study of T cell changes during pregnancy in multiple sclerosis. The data were produced by immunoSEQ multiplex PCR, yet TCRdb's version contains in-frame clones alone and is incomplete. The sample includes some 68,000 clones, about nine tenths seen only once; the top ten take approximately 1.5%. Sequences were derived from peripheral blood, sampled in the second trimester of pregnancy. The receptor set was obtained from a female donor with multiple sclerosis, enrolled in a pregnancy study.

This rearrangement joins TRBV5-1 to TRBJ1-5; D possibly corresponds to TRBD1 (5 bases). Trimming removed 0 bases at V and 7 bases at J, with 14 bases between. Looked up from germline, CDR1 is SGHRS and CDR2 is YFSETQ. The CDR3 contains 15 residues. The CDR3 coding sequence is TGCGCCAGCAGCTTGGGAGTATCGGGGGACCAGCCCCAGCATTTT. As protein: CASSLGVSGDQPQHF.

This chain links TRBV7-2 with TRBJ2-7; possible D gene TRBD2, 5 bases. This CDR3 has 16 residues. The germline V gene has CDR1 SGHTA and CDR2 FQGNSA. Trimming pared 4 bases from V and 5 bases from J, leaving 21 bases between. The CDR3 DNA sequence: TGTGCCAGCAGCTCCCGGGGTGGGCCCCTCGGGCACGAGCAGTACTTC. Encoded protein: CASSSRGGPLGHEQYF.

The chain links TRBV6-1 to TRBJ1-2; TRBD1 is a possible D gene (5 bases). Deletions cut 7 bases from V and 4 bases from J, with 19 bases between. CDR3 size: 15 residues. Germline V gives CDR1 MNHNS, CDR2 SASEGT. CDR3 nucleotide sequence: TGTGCCAGCATATCTGCGGAAGGGGCCGTCTATGGCTACACCTTC. Protein: CASISAEGAVYGYTF.

The genes are TRBV6-6 and TRBJ1-1, with D unresolved. Trimming pared 6 bases from V and 3 bases from J, leaving 11 bases between. CDR1 and CDR2 from the germline V gene are MNHNY and SVGAGI (reference sequence). The CDR3 spans 13 residues. The CDR3: CASRPQSYTEAFF. The CDR3 DNA follows: TGTGCCAGCAGACCTCAAAGCTACACTGAAGCTTTCTTT.

The V gene is TRBV7-9, the J gene TRBJ2-3; 8 bases match TRBD2. V lost 5 bases to trimming and J lost 1 base; unmatched junction nucleotides: 11. This CDR3 is built from 17 residues. Germline V gene data show CDR1 as SEHNR and CDR2 as FQNEAQ (reference sequence). Here the CDR3 reads CASSPNPSGPGTDTQYF. The CDR3 DNA sequence: TGTGCCAGCAGCCCAAACCCTAGCGGGCCCGGCACAGATACGCAGTATTTT.

J is TRBJ2-1 and V is TRBV6-5; possible D gene TRBD2, 5 bases. The CDR3 spans 11 residues. The V end was cut by 6 bases, the J end by 9 bases, with 9 bases between. CDR1 and CDR2 (germline): MNHEY, SVGAGI. The CDR3 sequence is CASRAGIEQFF. The CDR3 coding sequence is TGTGCCAGCAGGGCCGGGATTGAGCAGTTCTTC.

V is TRBV5-4 and J is TRBJ2-3, with 9 bases that match TRBD2. The V segment lost 5 bases and the J segment 1 base; nucleotides outside the gene matches: 5. Germline V gene lookup returns CDR1 SGHNT and CDR2 YYREEE (reference sequence). This CDR3 has 15 amino acids. The CDR3 is CASRSAGGRTDTQYF. CDR3 in DNA: TGTGCCAGCAGATCAGCGGGGGGTCGCACAGATACGCAGTATTTT.

This clone was picked up a small number of times. The rearrangement links TRBV19 to TRBJ2-5, with TRBD2 matching 14 bases. The CDR3 sequence is 15 residues long. Germline V gives CDR1 LNHDA, CDR2 SQIVND (reference sequence). V was clipped by 6 bases and J by 5 bases; unmatched bases: 5. The CDR3 sequence: CASSGTSGSYETQYF. CDR3 sequence (DNA): TGTGCCAGTAGCGGGACTAGCGGGAGTTATGAGACCCAGTACTTC.

Points on this clone: The junction does not match germline at one end; this may be a read error. The chain joins TRBV29-1 to TRBJ2-7; maybe TRBD2 (5 bases). This CDR3 spans 11 amino acids. CDR1 and CDR2 (germline): SQVTM, ANQGSEA. CDR3 sequence (DNA): TGCAGCGCTGAAGGGAGAGGCGAGCAGTACTTC. This sequence encodes CSAEGRGEQYF.

The V gene is TRBV6-5, the J gene TRBJ1-5; weak D call: TRBD1 (6 bases). Trimming took off 0 bases at V and 7 bases at J, with 13 bases between the two ends. The germline CDR1 and CDR2 sequences are MNHEY and SVGAGI. This CDR3 has 15 residues. This chain's CDR3 is CASSYSMGAHQPQHF. CDR3 bases: TGTGCCAGCAGTTACTCGATGGGGGCACACCAGCCCCAGCATTTT.

The V call is TRBV7-9, the J call TRBJ1-2; 8 bases map to TRBD1. Germline CDR1 reads SEHNR; CDR2 reads FQNEAQ (reference sequence). This CDR3 has 14 residues. J lost 5 bases, V lost 5 bases, and 7 bases had no gene match. Written as DNA, the CDR3 is TGTGCCAGCAGCCCCGACAGGGGAGTGTATGGCTACACCTTC. It encodes CASSPDRGVYGYTF.

In this sample, this clone turned up a few times. This CDR3 is CASSLRQGWGEAFF. CDR3 DNA: TGTGCCAGCAGCTTGAGACAGGGTTGGGGTGAAGCTTTCTTT. The gene calls are TRBV7-9 and TRBJ1-1, with 7 nucleotides matching TRBD1. The V segment lost 3 bases and the J segment 7 bases; nucleotides outside the gene matches: 8. The V gene's germline CDR1 is SEHNR and CDR2 FQNEAQ (reference sequence). CDR3 size: 14 residues.

The chain joins TRBV27 to TRBJ2-4; 8 bases are shared with TRBD1. The V segment lost 2 bases and the J segment 7 bases; nucleotides outside the gene matches: 4. Looked up from germline, CDR1 is MNHEY and CDR2 is SMNVEV (reference sequence). The CDR3 runs 14 residues. For the CDR3, the DNA is TGTGCCAGCAGTTTAGGTTACAGGGGGAACATTCAGTACTTC. Residues: CASSLGYRGNIQYF.

J is TRBJ2-1 and V is TRBV5-5; a possible D gene is TRBD2 (5 bases). The CDR3 runs 14 residues. CDR1 and CDR2 from the germline V gene are SGHKS and YYEKEE (reference sequence). Trimming shortened V by 0 bases and J by 1 base, and 5 bases separated the two germline ends. The CDR3 region has the DNA TGTGCCAGCAGCTTGGGGACTTCCTACAATGAGCAGTTCTTC. It codes for CASSLGTSYNEQFF.

The chain is built from TRBV5-1 and TRBJ2-2; 8 nucleotides align to TRBD1. V lost 4 bases, J lost 5 bases, and 7 bases stayed unmatched. The CDR3 has 15 amino acids. The germline gives CDR1 SGHRS, CDR2 YFSETQ. The CDR3 nucleotides read TGCGCCAGCAGCCTGCGGACAGGGAGGACCGGGGAGCTGTTTTTT. This translates into CASSLRTGRTGELFF.

This chain joins TRBV19 and TRBJ1-2; 9 positions agree with TRBD1. Germline CDR1 reads LNHDA; CDR2 reads SQIVND (reference sequence). The length of the CDR3 is 15 residues. V shed 7 bases, J shed 7 bases, and the junction held 13 bases outside the gene matches. The CDR3 region has the DNA TGTGCCAGTACTACCCGGGACAGGGATTATGCTGGCTACACCTTC. Its protein product is CASTTRDRDYAGYTF.

The rearrangement links TRBV5-1 to TRBJ1-4; D might be TRBD1 (6 bases). V was cut by 5 bases and J by 2 bases, with 22 bases left in between. Germline CDR1 is SGHRS and CDR2 is YFSETQ. The length of the CDR3 is 18 residues. The CDR3 DNA follows: TGCGCCAGCAGTTTCTCTTTACTCGACAGGTTGACTAATGAAAAACTGTTTTTT. Translation: CASSFSLLDRLTNEKLFF. Supplemented by reference TRBV5-1 and TRBJ1-4, the full variable domain reads KAGVTQTPRYLIKTRGQQVTLSCSPISGHRSVSWYQQTPGQGLQFLFEYFSETQRNKGNFPGRFSGRQFSNSRSEMNVSTLELGDSALYLCASSFSLLDRLTNEKLFFGSGTQLSVL.

In DNA form, the CDR3 reads TGTGCCAGCTCACCATATCGACAGGGTAACACTGAAGCTTTCTTT. It specifies CASSPYRQGNTEAFF. This sequence joins TRBV18 and TRBJ1-1; 7 nucleotides agree with TRBD1. V shed 2 bases and J 2 bases; nucleotides not matched to a gene: 5. The CDR3 loop spans 15 amino acids. In germline, CDR1 is KGHSH, CDR2 LQKENI.

CDR3 bases: TGTGCCAGCTCACGACAGGGTCTGAGGGCTGAAGCTTTCTTT. Encoded protein: CASSRQGLRAEAFF. The chain uses TRBV18 and TRBJ1-1, with 7 bases identical to TRBD1. Germline V CDR1 and CDR2: KGHSH, LQKENI. J gave up 6 bases and V 4 bases, and 8 bases lay outside the gene matches. The CDR3 spans 14 residues.

This chain uses TRBV19 with TRBJ2-7, with TRBD2 matching 7 bases. The CDR3 length is 15 residues. Trimming at V came to 4 bases and at J to 3 bases, leaving 9 bases not matched to a gene. CDR1 and CDR2 from the germline V gene are LNHDA and SQIVND (reference sequence). This CDR3 is CASSTLGLADYEQYF. DNA for the CDR3: TGTGCCAGTAGTACCCTCGGGCTAGCGGACTACGAGCAGTACTTC.

V is TRBV6-1 and J is TRBJ2-4, with a weak D call TRBD2 (5 bases). Germline-derived CDR1 and CDR2 are MNHNS and SASEGT. The CDR3 is 14 residues long. The ends were cut back, 0 bases at V and 6 bases at J, with 9 bases in the middle. Here the CDR3 DNA reads TGTGCCAGCAGTGAAGCAGGAGGTGGAAACATTCAGTACTTC. Translating gives CASSEAGGGNIQYF.

V usage is TRBV18 and J usage is TRBJ2-3, with 7 bases lining up with TRBD2. The CDR3 is 16 amino acids. Germline V gives CDR1 KGHSH, CDR2 LQKENI. Unmatched junction bases numbered 3, after V lost 0 bases and J lost 0 bases. CDR3: CASSPPSGASTDTQYF. CDR3 coding DNA: TGTGCCAGCTCACCACCGAGCGGGGCTAGCACAGATACGCAGTATTTT. Together with reference TRBV18 and TRBJ2-3, the CDR3 gives the full variable domain: NAGVMQNPRHLVRRRGQEARLRCSPMKGHSHVYWYRQLPEEGLKFMVYLQKENIIDESGMPKERFSAEFPKEGPSILRIQQVVRGDSAAYFCASSPPSGASTDTQYFGPGTRLTVL.

The chain recombines TRBV7-9 with TRBJ1-2, with a possible D match to TRBD1 (6 bases). V was pared by 5 bases and J by 0 bases, with 13 bases between. The CDR3 is made up of 15 amino acids. Germline CDR1 reads SEHNR; CDR2 reads FQNEAQ (reference sequence). CDR3 region: CASSQTDSANYGYTF. The CDR3 DNA sequence: TGTGCCAGCAGCCAGACGGACAGTGCTAACTATGGCTACACCTTC. The complete variable domain, with remaining parts taken from reference TRBV7-9 and TRBJ1-2, reads DTGVSQNPRHKITKRGQNVTFRCDPISEHNRLYWYRQTLGQGPEFLTYFQNEAQLEKSRLLSDRFSAERPKGSFSTLEIQRTEQGDSAMYLCASSQTDSANYGYTFGSGTRLTVV.

The chain employs TRBV5-4 and TRBJ1-1; unclear D gene. Per the germline V gene, CDR1 is SGHNT and CDR2 is YYREEE (reference sequence). V was trimmed by 2 bases and J by 7 bases, leaving 15 bases between them. The CDR3 length is 14 residues. This chain's CDR3 is CASSLGGRTVEAFF. The CDR3 bases are TGTGCCAGCAGCTTAGGAGGACGGACCGTTGAAGCTTTCTTT.

The chain joins TRBV2 to TRBJ2-1; no firm D call. Germline V CDR1 and CDR2: SNHLY, FYNNEI. Trimming left V 7 bases short and J 5 bases short, with 6 bases between. The CDR3 spans 11 residues. The CDR3 protein is CASNQDNEQFF. The CDR3 DNA is TGTGCCAGCAACCAGGACAATGAGCAGTTCTTC.

The CDR3 region is CASSVGTEGLFF. DNA for the CDR3: TGTGCCAGCAGTGTGGGGACAGAGGGACTGTTTTTT. The V and J genes are TRBV25-1 and TRBJ1-4; 7 positions agree with TRBD1. With 4 bases clipped from V and 13 bases from J, the junction kept 6 bases outside the gene matches. This CDR3 is built from 12 residues. CDR1 and CDR2 from the germline V gene are MGHDK and SYGVNS.

The genes are TRBV19 and TRBJ1-6; TRBD1 agrees at 10 bases. V gave up 4 bases and J gave up 14 bases; unmatched junction bases: 11. The length of the CDR3 is 15 residues. Germline CDR1 LNHDA, CDR2 SQIVND (reference sequence). The CDR3 sequence: CASSNPDRGGEALHF. For the CDR3, the DNA is TGTGCCAGTAGTAACCCGGACAGGGGGGGCGAGGCCCTCCACTTT.

The V gene is TRBV30, the J gene TRBJ2-7; D might be TRBD2 (7 bases). Germline CDR1 is GTSNPN and CDR2 is SVGIG (reference sequence). V shed 4 bases and J shed 5 bases, with 18 bases lying between them. CDR3 size: 14 residues. The CDR3 is CAWIGGGRIHEQYF. CDR3 nucleotide sequence: TGTGCCTGGATCGGGGGCGGGAGAATCCACGAGCAGTACTTC.

The V call is TRBV13, the J call TRBJ2-1, with 8 positions matching TRBD1. With V trimmed by 5 bases and J by 7 bases, 7 bases remained unmatched. The CDR3 has 14 residues. Germline V gene sequence: CDR1 PRHDT, CDR2 FYEKMQ (reference sequence). The CDR3 region is CASSAGTGDNEQFF. CDR3 DNA sequence: TGTGCCAGCAGCGCCGGGACAGGCGATAATGAGCAGTTCTTC.

The chain has TRBV7-2 and TRBJ2-5, with D tentatively TRBD1 (6 bases). This CDR3 spans 16 amino acids. V was clipped by 5 bases and J by 3 bases, with 19 bases between them. CDR1 and CDR2 from the germline V gene are SGHTA and FQGNSA. CDR3 loop: CASSPRQVPSKETQYF. In DNA, the CDR3 is TGTGCCAGCAGCCCGCGACAGGTCCCCTCGAAAGAGACCCAGTACTTC.

J is TRBJ1-4 and V is TRBV18; TRBD1 matches at 7 bases. Germline V gives CDR1 KGHSH, CDR2 LQKENI. This CDR3 has 15 amino acids. With V trimmed by 3 bases and J by 7 bases, 8 bases remained unmatched. The CDR3 DNA sequence: TGTGCCAGCTCACCGAGACAGGGCCTGGGTGAAAAACTGTTTTTT. Amino acid sequence: CASSPRQGLGEKLFF. Drawing the rest from reference TRBV18 and TRBJ1-4, the complete variable domain is NAGVMQNPRHLVRRRGQEARLRCSPMKGHSHVYWYRQLPEEGLKFMVYLQKENIIDESGMPKERFSAEFPKEGPSILRIQQVVRGDSAAYFCASSPRQGLGEKLFFGSGTQLSVL.

The V call is TRBV13, the J call TRBJ2-1, with 10 positions matching TRBD2. With 4 bases clipped from V and 9 bases from J, the junction kept 9 bases outside the gene matches. Germline values: CDR1 PRHDT, CDR2 FYEKMQ (reference sequence). The CDR3 covers 15 residues. CDR3 in amino acids: CASSSGLAQASEQFF. Written as DNA, the CDR3 is TGTGCCAGCAGCTCGGGACTAGCGCAAGCTAGTGAGCAGTTCTTC.